This record concerns one T cell receptor (beta chain) sequence. Antigen unknown. The length of the CDR3 is 15 residues. The V and J ends lost 4 bases and 5 bases, in that order; junction bases with no gene match: 9. Per the germline V gene, CDR1 is MNHNS and CDR2 is SASEGT. 13 Jbeta primers and 60 Vbeta primers were used for the PCR. Here immunoSEQ multiplex PCR was the method, and the copy in TCRdb shows in-frame clones only, minus some. Of some 120,000 clones in the sample, 75% to 85% were seen once. This specimen comes from a study of cytomegalovirus exposure and HLA in healthy donors. The study, taken as a whole, reports: The number of N-insertions in an Asian-associated ancestry cluster was reportedly below the 666-donor mean in a later analysis.

The chain carries TRBV6-1 and TRBJ2-7, with TRBD2 identical over 9 bases. The specimen sequenced was PBMCs. This TCR derives from a young man in good health and CMV-seronegative. The CDR3 sequence is CASSGGVAGGDEQYF. In nucleotides, the CDR3 is TGTGCCAGCAGTGGGGGTGTGGCGGGAGGGGACGAGCAGTACTTC.